These 28 T cell receptor beta chains were sequenced from one sample in a study of blood T cell repertoires in COVID-19. The method was immunoSEQ multiplex PCR; TCRdb's version includes in-frame clones alone and lacks a portion of them. Of about 230,000 clones listed, around 84% were seen once; the top ten hold 18%. The sequenced material came from peripheral blood. All receptors derive from a woman older than 75 with active or convalescent COVID-19.

V is TRBV11-1 and J is TRBJ1-1; D is ambiguous. Trimming left V 4 bases short and J 3 bases short, with 9 bases between. Germline V gives CDR1 SGHAT, CDR2 FQDESV (reference sequence). CDR3 size: 13 residues. The DNA of the CDR3 is TGTGCCAGCAGCTCCCCGGGGTACACTGAAGCTTTCTTT. It specifies CASSSPGYTEAFF.

The chain couples TRBV2 to TRBJ1-5; 8 nucleotides agree with TRBD1. Looked up from germline, CDR1 is SNHLY and CDR2 is FYNNEI. CDR3 length: 14 residues. After removal of 6 bases from V and 3 bases from J, the junction contained 4 bases not matched to a gene. The DNA of the CDR3 is TGTGCCAGCAGGACAGGGGTTCCCAATCAGCCCCAGCATTTT. This translates into CASRTGVPNQPQHF.

This clone was picked up a small number of times. The chain recombines TRBV5-1 with TRBJ2-7, with D possibly TRBD1 on 5 matching bases. The V end lost 4 bases, the J end lost 1 base, and 15 bases lay between the germline ends. CDR3 size: 15 residues. Germline V lookup: CDR1 SGHRS, CDR2 YFSETQ. In DNA, the CDR3 is TGCGCCAGCAGCCCAGCACCGACAGAGTCCTACGAGCAGTACTTC. It codes for CASSPAPTESYEQYF. Filled out from reference TRBV5-1 and TRBJ2-7, the complete variable domain reads KAGVTQTPRYLIKTRGQQVTLSCSPISGHRSVSWYQQTPGQGLQFLFEYFSETQRNKGNFPGRFSGRQFSNSRSEMNVSTLELGDSALYLCASSPAPTESYEQYFGPGTRLTVT.

The gene calls are TRBV5-1 and TRBJ2-7, with unresolved D. V gave up 0 bases and J gave up 1 base, with 8 bases separating them. CDR1 and CDR2 (germline): SGHRS, YFSETQ. The CDR3 totals 14 residues. The CDR3 protein is CASSLGPGSYEQYF. CDR3 nucleotides: TGCGCCAGCAGCTTGGGCCCGGGTTCCTACGAGCAGTACTTC. The complete variable domain, with remaining parts taken from reference TRBV5-1 and TRBJ2-7, reads KAGVTQTPRYLIKTRGQQVTLSCSPISGHRSVSWYQQTPGQGLQFLFEYFSETQRNKGNFPGRFSGRQFSNSRSEMNVSTLELGDSALYLCASSLGPGSYEQYFGPGTRLTVT.

This clone was recorded once. The chain recombines TRBV28 with TRBJ2-3; D may be TRBD1 (6 bases). CDR3 length: 11 residues. V shed 5 bases and J shed 7 bases, with 7 bases lying between them. Germline loops: CDR1 MDHEN, CDR2 SYDVKM. In DNA form, the CDR3 reads TGTGCCAGCAGTGACAGGAATACGCAGTATTTT. Amino acid sequence: CASSDRNTQYF.

The chain employs TRBV27 and TRBJ2-3; 9 bases fit TRBD2. Germline V CDR1 and CDR2: MNHEY, SMNVEV (reference sequence). The CDR3 runs to 14 residues. The trim removed 4 bases at V and 12 bases at J, leaving 11 bases unmatched. CDR3 in amino acids: CASSSRTLAGSQYF. DNA of the CDR3: TGTGCCAGCAGTTCCCGTACCCTAGCGGGGAGTCAGTATTTT.

The chain has TRBV6-5 and TRBJ2-7; D not certain. This CDR3 contains 12 residues. The V gene's germline CDR1 is MNHEY and CDR2 SVGAGI. V lost 2 bases, J lost 2 bases, and 4 bases lay in between. In DNA, the CDR3 is TGTGCCAGCAGTTACGGGCCCTACGAGCAGTACTTC. Translation: CASSYGPYEQYF.

The rearrangement uses TRBV7-3 and TRBJ2-6; TRBD2 matches at 8 bases. This CDR3 has 18 amino acids. J gave up 0 bases and V 1 base, and 5 bases lay outside the gene matches. Germline V gene sequence: CDR1 SGHTA, CDR2 FQGTGA. The CDR3 coding sequence is TGTGCCAGCAGCTTAAGGCTAGCGGGCTACTCTGGGGCCAACGTCCTGACTTTC. It codes for CASSLRLAGYSGANVLTF.

This clone was seen just once. This rearrangement joins TRBV9 to TRBJ2-5; D call uncertain. CDR1 and CDR2 (germline): SGDLS, YYNGEE. The CDR3 extends over 16 amino acids. V was trimmed by 1 base and J by 2 bases, leaving 15 bases between them. The CDR3, as DNA: TGTGCCAGCAGCGTATCGATGCGGAAACTGCAAGAGACCCAGTACTTC. Protein: CASSVSMRKLQETQYF.

V usage is TRBV6-5 and J usage is TRBJ1-1; TRBD1 is a possible D gene (5 bases). Germline values: CDR1 MNHEY, CDR2 SVGAGI. This CDR3 comprises 13 residues. Trimming pared 10 bases from V and 0 bases from J, leaving 12 bases between. The CDR3 region has the DNA TGTGCCACGCTCGGACACATGAACACTGAAGCTTTCTTT. This encodes CATLGHMNTEAFF.

The chain uses TRBV5-4 and TRBJ2-7; 9 positions agree with TRBD2. CDR3 length: 16 residues. Germline values: CDR1 SGHNT, CDR2 YYREEE (reference sequence). With 4 bases clipped from V and 2 bases from J, the junction kept 10 bases outside the gene matches. The CDR3 protein is CASSIASGARTYEQYF. The CDR3 DNA sequence: TGTGCCAGCAGCATCGCTAGCGGGGCTAGGACCTACGAGCAGTACTTC.

The chain is built from TRBV18 and TRBJ2-2; the D gene is possibly TRBD1 (6 bases). Trimming shortened V by 1 base and J by 0 bases, and 9 bases separated the two germline ends. The V gene's germline CDR1 is KGHSH and CDR2 LQKENI. This CDR3 is built from 16 residues. This CDR3 is CASSPRTASNTGELFF. CDR3 coding DNA: TGTGCCAGCTCACCACGGACAGCGTCGAACACCGGGGAGCTGTTTTTT.

V gene TRBV5-4 combines with J gene TRBJ2-5; possible D gene TRBD2, 7 bases. The germline gives CDR1 SGHNT, CDR2 YYREEE (reference sequence). The CDR3 is made up of 15 amino acids. V was cut by 0 bases and J by 1 base, with 10 bases left in between. This chain's CDR3 is CASSLEGGAQETQYF. The CDR3 nucleotides read TGTGCCAGCAGCTTGGAGGGGGGGGCCCAAGAGACCCAGTACTTC.

The chain joins TRBV11-2 to TRBJ2-7, with TRBD2 matching 13 bases. The CDR3 totals 14 residues. The germline gives CDR1 SGHAT, CDR2 FQNNGV. With 5 bases clipped from V and 9 bases from J, the junction kept 7 bases outside the gene matches. This CDR3 is CASSPGLAGEGQYF. DNA for the CDR3: TGTGCCAGCAGCCCCGGACTAGCGGGAGAAGGGCAGTACTTC.

This chain joins TRBV27 and TRBJ1-2, with 7 bases aligning to TRBD1. V lost 5 bases and J lost 7; bases outside the gene matches: 7. This CDR3 comprises 13 residues. Germline lookup yields CDR1 MNHEY and CDR2 SMNVEV (reference sequence). The chain's CDR3 is CASSHRQGAGYTF. In DNA, the CDR3 is TGTGCCAGCAGTCACAGACAGGGAGCTGGCTACACCTTC.

The chain carries TRBV6-2 or TRBV6-3 and TRBJ2-5; D is ambiguous. V gave up 0 bases and J gave up 9 bases, with 11 bases separating them. Germline CDR1 is MNHEY and CDR2 is SVGEGT. The CDR3 is made up of 13 amino acids. CDR3 in amino acids: CASSYSLFRAQYF. The CDR3 nucleotides read TGTGCCAGCAGTTACTCCCTTTTCCGAGCCCAGTACTTC.

This sequence joins TRBV5-1 and TRBJ1-4, with D possibly matching TRBD1 (5 bases). Germline values: CDR1 SGHRS, CDR2 YFSETQ. V was shortened by 5 bases and J by 0 bases, with 14 bases between the two germline ends. The CDR3 contains 16 residues. CDR3 sequence (DNA): TGCGCCAGCAGACTCGATGGGGGGGCAACTAATGAAAAACTGTTTTTT. Protein product: CASRLDGGATNEKLFF.

CDR3 bases: TGTGCCAGCAGCGGGGGTGTAGGGACAGGGGTCACCGGGGAGCTGTTTTTT. It encodes CASSGGVGTGVTGELFF. This rearrangement joins TRBV11-2 to TRBJ2-2; TRBD1 aligns across 10 bases. V trimming: 5 bases; J trimming: 4 bases; junction bases outside the gene matches: 10. Germline V gene lookup returns CDR1 SGHAT and CDR2 FQNNGV. The CDR3 sequence is 17 residues long.

The genes are TRBV5-4 and TRBJ2-1, with a weak D call TRBD1 (6 bases). This CDR3 is 14 amino acids long. CDR1 is SGHNT and CDR2 is YYREEE in the germline V gene (reference sequence). Trimming cost V 3 bases and J 5 bases, with 12 bases left between them. The CDR3 bases are TGTGCCAGCAGCTCACAGGGTGGGGACAATGAGCAGTTCTTC. Its translation is CASSSQGGDNEQFF.

This clone has more than one count but fewer than ten. The V gene is TRBV19, the J gene TRBJ2-1, with 8 bases fitting TRBD1. V was clipped by 6 bases and J by 3 bases; unmatched bases: 7. CDR3 length: 15 amino acids. Germline loops: CDR1 LNHDA, CDR2 SQIVND (reference sequence). CDR3 DNA sequence: TGTGCCAGTAGGTCGGACAGGGCTAACTACAATGAGCAGTTCTTC. Translated, it gives CASRSDRANYNEQFF.

With regard to this clone: In the same sample, other DNA sequences code for this CDR3. This rearrangement joins TRBV6-2 or TRBV6-3 to TRBJ2-1; possible D gene TRBD2, 6 bases. Looked up from germline, CDR1 is MNHEY and CDR2 is SVGEGT. V lost 5 bases to trimming and J lost 0 bases, with 14 bases between them. The CDR3 has 16 amino acids. DNA of the CDR3: TGTGCCAGCAGTCCCCGGCTAGCGAGCTCCTACAATGAGCAGTTCTTC. Translated: CASSPRLASSYNEQFF.

The chain links TRBV5-4 to TRBJ2-7; 9 bases agree with TRBD2. Germline V gene lookup returns CDR1 SGHNT and CDR2 YYREEE (reference sequence). The CDR3 runs to 15 residues. V was pared by 1 base and J by 2 bases, with 4 bases of the junction left unmatched. This CDR3 is CASSLTAGGPYEQYF. DNA for the CDR3: TGTGCCAGCAGCTTGACGGCGGGAGGGCCCTACGAGCAGTACTTC.

CDR3 coding DNA: TGCGCCAGCAGCTCGGGGACTAGCGGATTCACAGATACGCAGTATTTT. Translation gives CASSSGTSGFTDTQYF. The chain links TRBV5-1 to TRBJ2-3; 11 bases line up with TRBD2. The V and J ends lost 3 bases and 2 bases, in that order; junction bases with no gene match: 5. Germline CDR1 SGHRS, CDR2 YFSETQ. This CDR3 has 16 amino acids.

J is TRBJ2-3 and V is TRBV5-4, with D maybe TRBD1 (5 bases). The CDR3 extends over 14 amino acids. In germline, CDR1 is SGHNT, CDR2 YYREEE (reference sequence). Trimming took off 4 bases at V and 0 bases at J, with 9 bases between the two ends. CDR3 loop: CASSPRTSTDTQYF. The CDR3 DNA reads as TGTGCCAGCAGCCCCAGGACAAGCACAGATACGCAGTATTTT.

This chain connects TRBV6-5 to TRBJ2-2, with a tentative D call TRBD2 (5 bases). The germline V gene has CDR1 MNHEY and CDR2 SVGAGI. Trimming left V 2 bases short and J 6 bases short, with 16 bases between. The CDR3 length is 16 residues. The CDR3 region has the DNA TGTGCCAGCAGTTACCGGTACGGGGTCGGCGCCGGGGAGCTGTTTTTT. This translates into CASSYRYGVGAGELFF.

The V gene is TRBV30, the J gene TRBJ1-1; D call uncertain. V lost 0 bases to trimming and J lost 0 bases, with 5 bases between them. Germline assignment: CDR1 GTSNPN and CDR2 SVGIG (reference sequence). The CDR3 consists of 13 residues. CDR3 DNA sequence: TGTGCCTGGAGTGTACTAATGAACACTGAAGCTTTCTTT. Protein: CAWSVLMNTEAFF.

The rearrangement joins TRBV5-5 to TRBJ1-5; D gene uncertain. Trimming removed 0 bases at V and 6 bases at J, with 13 bases between. The germline CDR1 and CDR2 sequences are SGHKS and YYEKEE (reference sequence). The CDR3 length is 15 residues. The CDR3 DNA is TGTGCCAGCAGCTTGGCGGGTCAGAGCGGTCAGCCCCAGCATTTT. Protein: CASSLAGQSGQPQHF.

This sequence joins TRBV4-3 and TRBJ2-5; the D gene is possibly TRBD2 (6 bases). Deletions cut 3 bases from V and 5 bases from J, with 10 bases between. Germline-derived CDR1 and CDR2 are LGHNA and YSLEER. This CDR3 is 13 amino acids long. Here the CDR3 reads CASSHDREETQYF. In DNA form, the CDR3 reads TGCGCCAGCAGCCACGATCGGGAGGAGACCCAGTACTTC.